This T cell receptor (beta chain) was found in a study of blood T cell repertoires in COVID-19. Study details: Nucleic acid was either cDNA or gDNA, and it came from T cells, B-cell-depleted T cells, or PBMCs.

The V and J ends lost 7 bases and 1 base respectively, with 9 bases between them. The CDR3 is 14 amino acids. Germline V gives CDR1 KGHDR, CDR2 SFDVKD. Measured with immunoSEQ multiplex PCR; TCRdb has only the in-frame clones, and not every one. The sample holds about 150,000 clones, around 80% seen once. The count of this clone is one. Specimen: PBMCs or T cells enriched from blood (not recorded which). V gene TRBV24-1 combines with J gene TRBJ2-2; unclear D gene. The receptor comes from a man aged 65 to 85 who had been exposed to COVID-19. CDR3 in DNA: TGTGCCACCAGCTCATCGGGGAACACCGGGGAGCTGTTTTTT. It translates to CATSSSGNTGELFF.